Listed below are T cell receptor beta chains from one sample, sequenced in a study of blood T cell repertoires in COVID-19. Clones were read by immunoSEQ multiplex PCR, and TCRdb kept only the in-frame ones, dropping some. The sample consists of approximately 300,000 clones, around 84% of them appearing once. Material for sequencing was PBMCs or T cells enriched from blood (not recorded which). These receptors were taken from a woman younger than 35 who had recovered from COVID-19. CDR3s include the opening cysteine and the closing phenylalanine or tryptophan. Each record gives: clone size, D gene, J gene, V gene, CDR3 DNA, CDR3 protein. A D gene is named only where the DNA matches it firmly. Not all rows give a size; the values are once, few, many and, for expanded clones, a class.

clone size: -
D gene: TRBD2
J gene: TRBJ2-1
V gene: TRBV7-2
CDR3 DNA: TGTGCCAGCAGCTTTGCGTCTAGCGGGACTTACAATGAGCAGTTCTTC
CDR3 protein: CASSFASSGTYNEQFF

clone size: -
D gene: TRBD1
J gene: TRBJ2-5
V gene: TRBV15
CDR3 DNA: TGTGCCACCAGCAGAGAAGGGGGCGGTCAAGAGACCCAGTACTTC
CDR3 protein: CATSREGGGQETQYF

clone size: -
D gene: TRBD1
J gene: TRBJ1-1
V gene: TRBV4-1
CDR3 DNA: TGCGCCAGCAGCCGCGCCCCCGGGACAGGGAACACTGAAGCTTTCTTT
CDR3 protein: CASSRAPGTGNTEAFF

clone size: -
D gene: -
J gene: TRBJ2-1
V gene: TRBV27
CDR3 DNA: TGTGCCAGCAAGAGGGCCAGGCTGGAGAATGAGCAGTTCTTC
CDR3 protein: CASKRARLENEQFF

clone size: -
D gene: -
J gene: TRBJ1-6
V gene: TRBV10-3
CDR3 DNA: TGTGCCATCAGTGGCCCCCGAACTGGAGGGTTTTTTTCACCCCTCCACTTT
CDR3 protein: CAISGPRTGGFFSPLHF

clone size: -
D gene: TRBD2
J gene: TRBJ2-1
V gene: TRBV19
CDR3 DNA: TGTGCCACCGGGGGGTCCAGCTCCTACAATGAGCAGTTCTTC
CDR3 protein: CATGGSSSYNEQFF

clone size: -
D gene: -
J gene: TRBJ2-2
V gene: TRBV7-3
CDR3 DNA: TGTGCCAGCAGCTTATTTGAAGCGGGCACCGGGGAGCTGTTTTTT
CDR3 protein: CASSLFEAGTGELFF

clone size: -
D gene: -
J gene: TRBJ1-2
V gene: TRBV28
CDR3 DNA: TGTGCCAGCAGTTCGGGACATCAGGGTCGCACCTTC
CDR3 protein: CASSSGHQGRTF

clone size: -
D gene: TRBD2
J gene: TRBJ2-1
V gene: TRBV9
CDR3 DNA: TGTGCCAGCAGCGGGACTAGCGGGAGGGGTTTGGGTGAGCAGTTCTTC
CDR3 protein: CASSGTSGRGLGEQFF

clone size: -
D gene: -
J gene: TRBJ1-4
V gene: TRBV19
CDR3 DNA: TGTGCCAGTAGTATGAGCGCAACTAATGAAAAACTGTTTTTT
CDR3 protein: CASSMSATNEKLFF

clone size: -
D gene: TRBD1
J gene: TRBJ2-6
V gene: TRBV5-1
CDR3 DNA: TGCGCCAGCAGGGATACCGGGACAGGGGGCATTAGTGGGGCCAACGTCCTGACTTTC
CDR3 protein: CASRDTGTGGISGANVLTF

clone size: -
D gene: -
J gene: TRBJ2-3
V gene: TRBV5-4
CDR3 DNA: TGTGCCAGCAGCTCCAAGACTGCGTCTAGCACAGATACGCAGTATTTT
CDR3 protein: CASSSKTASSTDTQYF

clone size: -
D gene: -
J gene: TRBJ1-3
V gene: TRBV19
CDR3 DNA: TGTGCCAGTAGTATGCTGGCCTTCTCTGGAAACACCATATATTTT
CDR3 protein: CASSMLAFSGNTIYF

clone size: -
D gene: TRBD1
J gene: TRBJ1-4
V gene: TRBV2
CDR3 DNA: TGTGCCAGCAGCCCTCGGGGGACAGGTCTGTTTTTT
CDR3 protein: CASSPRGTGLFF

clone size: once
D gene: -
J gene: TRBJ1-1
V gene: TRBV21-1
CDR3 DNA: TGTGCCAGCAACGCAGGGGGCGCGAGCACTGAAGCTTTCTTT
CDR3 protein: CASNAGGASTEAFF

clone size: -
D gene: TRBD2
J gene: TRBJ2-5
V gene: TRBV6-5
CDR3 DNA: TGTGCCAGCAGTCTAGCGGGAGTAGAAGAGACCCAGTACTTC
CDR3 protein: CASSLAGVEETQYF

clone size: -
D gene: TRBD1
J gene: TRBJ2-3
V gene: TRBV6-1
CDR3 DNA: TGTGCCAGCAGTGATACAGGGGGCTCCACAGATACGCAGTATTTT
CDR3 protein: CASSDTGGSTDTQYF

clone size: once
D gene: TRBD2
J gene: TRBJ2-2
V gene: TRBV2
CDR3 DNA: TGTGCCAGCAGATGGGGAGGGGACCCCGGGGAGCTGTTTTTT
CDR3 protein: CASRWGGDPGELFF

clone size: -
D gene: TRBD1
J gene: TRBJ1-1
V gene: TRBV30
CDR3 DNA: TGTGCCTGGAGCCGGGACAGCCTGAACACTGAAGCTTTCTTT
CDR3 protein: CAWSRDSLNTEAFF

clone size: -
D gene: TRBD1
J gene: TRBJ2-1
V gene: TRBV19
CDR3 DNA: TGTGCCAGTAGTAAGCGGACAGGGGAGGACGAGCAGTTCTTC
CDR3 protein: CASSKRTGEDEQFF

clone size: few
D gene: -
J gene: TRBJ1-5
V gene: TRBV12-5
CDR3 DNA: TGTGCTAGTGGTTTGGGTACCGTGACAGTTGCTACTCTTTATCAGCCCCAGCATTTT
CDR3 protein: CASGLGTVTVATLYQPQHF

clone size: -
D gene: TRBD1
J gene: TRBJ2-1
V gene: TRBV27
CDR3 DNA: TGTGCCAGCAGTCTCGCCGGGACAGGGCGCAATGAGCAGTTCTTC
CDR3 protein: CASSLAGTGRNEQFF

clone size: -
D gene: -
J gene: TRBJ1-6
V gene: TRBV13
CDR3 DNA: TGTGCCAGCAGCTTAGGCCGGCAGGTAACCTCACCCCTCCACTTT
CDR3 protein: CASSLGRQVTSPLHF

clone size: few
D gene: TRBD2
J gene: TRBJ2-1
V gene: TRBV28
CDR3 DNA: TGTGCCAGCAGACCACTAGCGGGGACCTACAATGAGCAGTTCTTC
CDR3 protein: CASRPLAGTYNEQFF

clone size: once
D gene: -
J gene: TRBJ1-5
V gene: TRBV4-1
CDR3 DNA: TGCGCCAGCAGCCAAGATCTCGATATTAGGGGGTCCGCCCAGCATTTT
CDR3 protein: CASSQDLDIRGSAQHF

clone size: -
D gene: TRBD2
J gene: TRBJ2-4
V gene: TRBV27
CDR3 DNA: TGTGCCAGCAGTTCTCTCGATGGGTCTAGCGGGGGAGTTCAGTACTTC
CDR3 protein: CASSSLDGSSGGVQYF

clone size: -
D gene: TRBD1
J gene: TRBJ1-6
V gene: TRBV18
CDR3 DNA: TGTGCCAGCTCACTGAGGGGGACAGGGGTCTATAATTCACCCCTCCACTTT
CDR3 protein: CASSLRGTGVYNSPLHF

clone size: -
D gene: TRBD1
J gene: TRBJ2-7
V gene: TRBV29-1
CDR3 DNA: TGCAGCGTTACAGGGGCAGCATCCTACGAGCAGTACTTC
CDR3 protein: CSVTGAASYEQYF

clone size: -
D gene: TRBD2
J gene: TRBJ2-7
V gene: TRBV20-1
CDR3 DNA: TGCAGTGCTAGTCTATTCGGGGGGGCCTACGAGCAGTACTTC
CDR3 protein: CSASLFGGAYEQYF

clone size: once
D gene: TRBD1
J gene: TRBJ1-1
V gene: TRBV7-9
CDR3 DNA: TGTGCCAGCAGCTTCTTACCTGGGACAGGCACTGAAGCTTTCTTT
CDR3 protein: CASSFLPGTGTEAFF

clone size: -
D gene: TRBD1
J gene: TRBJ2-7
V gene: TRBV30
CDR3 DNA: TGTGCCTGCGGTTCAGGGGGTAAGCACGAGCAGTACTTC
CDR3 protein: CACGSGGKHEQYF

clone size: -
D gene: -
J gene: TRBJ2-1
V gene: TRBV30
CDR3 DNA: TGTGCCTGGAACCAGGGCCAACCCTACAATGAGCAGTTCTTC
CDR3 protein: CAWNQGQPYNEQFF

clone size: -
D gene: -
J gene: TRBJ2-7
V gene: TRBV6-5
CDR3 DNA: TGTGCCAGCAGTTACTCGGGGCAGGACCTCTCCTACGAGCAGTACTTC
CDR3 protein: CASSYSGQDLSYEQYF

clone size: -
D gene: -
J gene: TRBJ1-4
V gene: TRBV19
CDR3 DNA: TGTGCCAGTAGTATCGACCCGGGACACGAGGGTGAAAAACTGTTTTTT
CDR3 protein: CASSIDPGHEGEKLFF

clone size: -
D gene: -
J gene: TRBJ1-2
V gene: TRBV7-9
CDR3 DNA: TGTGCCAGCAGCTTTTCTACTTCCGATGGCTACACCTTC
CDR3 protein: CASSFSTSDGYTF

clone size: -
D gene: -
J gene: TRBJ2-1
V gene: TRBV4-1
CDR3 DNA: TGCGCCAGCAGCGACAGCCCCTACAATGAGCAGTTCTTC
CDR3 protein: CASSDSPYNEQFF

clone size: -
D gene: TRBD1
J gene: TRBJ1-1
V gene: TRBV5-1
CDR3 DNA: TGCGCCAGCAGCCCATGGGACAGGGGATTCCCTGAAGCTTTCTTT
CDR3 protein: CASSPWDRGFPEAFF

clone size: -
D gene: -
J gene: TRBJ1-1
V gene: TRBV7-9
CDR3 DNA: TGTGCCAGCAGCCCTCAGAATGGCAGGACTGAAGCTTTCTTT
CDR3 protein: CASSPQNGRTEAFF

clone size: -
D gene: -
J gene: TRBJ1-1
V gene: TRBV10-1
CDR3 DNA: TGCGCCAGCAGTGAATACCGGGACACAGAAGCTTTCTTT
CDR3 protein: CASSEYRDTEAFF

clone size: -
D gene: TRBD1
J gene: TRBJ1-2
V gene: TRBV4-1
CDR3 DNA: TGCGCCAGCAGCCAAGATACAGGGGTGAACTATGGCTACACCTTC
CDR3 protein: CASSQDTGVNYGYTF

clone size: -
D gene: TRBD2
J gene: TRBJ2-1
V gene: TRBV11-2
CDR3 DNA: TGTGCCAGCAGCCACGGGGGGAGCTCCTACAATGAGCAGTTCTTC
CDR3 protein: CASSHGGSSYNEQFF

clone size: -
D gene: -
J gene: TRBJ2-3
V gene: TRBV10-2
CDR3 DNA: TGCTCCGGCTCATTAGCTGGCACAGATACGCAGTATTTT
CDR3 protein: CSGSLAGTDTQYF

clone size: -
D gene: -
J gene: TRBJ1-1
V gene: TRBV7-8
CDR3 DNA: TGTGCCAGCAGCTTCGGACCGGGGAAGAACACTGAAGCTTTCTTT
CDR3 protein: CASSFGPGKNTEAFF

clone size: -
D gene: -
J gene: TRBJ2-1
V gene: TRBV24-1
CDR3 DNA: TGTGCCACCAGTGACCCCGGGAGTCCGGGTGAGCAGTTCTTC
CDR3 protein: CATSDPGSPGEQFF

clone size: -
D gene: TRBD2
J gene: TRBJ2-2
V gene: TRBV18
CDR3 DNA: TGTGCCAGCTCACCCTACATAGCGGGGGGCCTCACCGGGGAGCTGTTTTTT
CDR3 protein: CASSPYIAGGLTGELFF

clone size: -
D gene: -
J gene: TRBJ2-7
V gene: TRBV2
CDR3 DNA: TGTGCCAGCAGTGGACAGACCTACGAGCAGTACTTC
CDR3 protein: CASSGQTYEQYF

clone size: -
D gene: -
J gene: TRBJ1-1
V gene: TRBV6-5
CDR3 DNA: TGTGCCAGCACCAAGAACACTGAAGCTTTCTTT
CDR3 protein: CASTKNTEAFF

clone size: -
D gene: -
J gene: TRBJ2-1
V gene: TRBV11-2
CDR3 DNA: TGTGCCAGCAGCTTAGATTGGGCCTCGTACAATGAGCAGTTCTTC
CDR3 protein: CASSLDWASYNEQFF